The entry that follows covers one TCR beta chain sequence. This sample was taken from a study of blood T cell repertoires in COVID-19. Across the study: The study drew acute and convalescent COVID-19 samples from the United States, Italy and Spain. Sample material is recorded as cDNA or gDNA derived from T cells, B-cell-depleted T cells, or PBMCs.

V was trimmed by 6 bases and J by 0 bases, leaving 15 bases between them. Per germline, CDR1 SNHLY and CDR2 FYNNEI. The CDR3 sequence is 15 residues long. Sequencing was performed with immunoSEQ multiplex PCR; in TCRdb, only in-frame clones are kept and a portion is missing. The data show around 60,000 clones, 74% seen once. The source is a woman aged 80 or over with acute or convalescent COVID-19. The sample comprised peripheral blood. The chain links TRBV2 to TRBJ2-7; a possible D gene is TRBD2 (6 bases). CDR3 residues: CASRRGGGSSYEQYF. In nucleotides, the CDR3 is TGTGCCAGCAGGAGGGGAGGCGGTAGCTCCTACGAGCAGTACTTC.